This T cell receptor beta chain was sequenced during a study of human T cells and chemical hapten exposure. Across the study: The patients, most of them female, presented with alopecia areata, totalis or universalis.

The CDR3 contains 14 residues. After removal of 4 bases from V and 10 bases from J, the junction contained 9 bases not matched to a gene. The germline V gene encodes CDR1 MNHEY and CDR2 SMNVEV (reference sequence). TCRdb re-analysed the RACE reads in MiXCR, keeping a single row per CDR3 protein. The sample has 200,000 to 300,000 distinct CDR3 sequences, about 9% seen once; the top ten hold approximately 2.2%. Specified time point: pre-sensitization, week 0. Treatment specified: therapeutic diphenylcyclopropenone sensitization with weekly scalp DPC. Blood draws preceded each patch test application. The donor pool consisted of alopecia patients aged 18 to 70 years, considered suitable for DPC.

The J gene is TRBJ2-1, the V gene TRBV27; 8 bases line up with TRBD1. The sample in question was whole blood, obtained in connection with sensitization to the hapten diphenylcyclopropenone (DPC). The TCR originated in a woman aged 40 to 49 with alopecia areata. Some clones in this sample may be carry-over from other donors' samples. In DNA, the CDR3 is TGTGCCAGCAGTTGGGGGCAGGGGGCAGGGGAGCAGTTCTTC. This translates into CASSWGQGAGEQFF.